These 9 T cell receptor beta chains share one sample of origin, sequenced in a study of T cell responses to AZD1222 COVID-19 vaccine. Only in-frame clones appear in the TCRdb table, and some are missing; sequencing was by immunoSEQ multiplex PCR. This table holds around 100,000 clones, about 91% found once. The sample here was peripheral blood, taken 28 days after the second AZD1222 dose. All receptors derive from an adult who received the AZD1222 COVID-19 vaccine.

The rearrangement joins TRBV10-3 to TRBJ1-3; 10 bases are shared with TRBD1. V dropped 4 bases and J dropped 9; count of bases not matched to a gene: 6. Looked up from germline, CDR1 is ENHRY and CDR2 is SYGVKD. The CDR3 is made up of 14 amino acids. DNA for the CDR3: TGTGCCATCAGTGTCGGGACAGGGGTCGCCACCATATATTTT. Protein: CAISVGTGVATIYF.

This clone was counted only a few times. This rearrangement joins TRBV10-2 to TRBJ1-2, with 8 bases that match TRBD1. Germline V gives CDR1 WSHSY, CDR2 SAAADI. This CDR3 region has 12 residues. V lost 4 bases, J lost 8 bases, and 3 bases stayed unmatched. This chain's CDR3 is CASSGTGRGYTF. For the CDR3, the DNA is TGCGCCAGCAGTGGGACAGGGAGAGGCTACACCTTC.

This sequence joins TRBV10-2 and TRBJ1-1, with D unresolved. There are 15 residues in the CDR3. Trimming took 6 bases from V and 4 from J, leaving 18 bases between them. Germline V gene data show CDR1 as WSHSY and CDR2 as SAAADI. In DNA, the CDR3 is TGCGCCAGCAGCAAAAGACCTCTAGGCGTCACTGAAGCTTTCTTT. Translation: CASSKRPLGVTEAFF.

The V call is TRBV4-2, the J call TRBJ1-2, with 7 bases lining up with TRBD1. Germline V gives CDR1 LGHNA, CDR2 YNFKEQ. With V trimmed by 0 bases and J by 4 bases, 5 bases remained unmatched. This CDR3 has 15 residues. CDR3 sequence reads: CASSQEHRGGYGYTF. The DNA of the CDR3 is TGTGCCAGCAGCCAAGAACACAGGGGAGGCTATGGCTACACCTTC.

This sequence joins TRBV7-9 and TRBJ1-4; no definite D call. Per germline, CDR1 SEHNR and CDR2 FQNEAQ (reference sequence). This CDR3 is 13 amino acids long. The CDR3 DNA reads TGTGCTGAGGCGAAGTCGGATAATGAAAAACTGTTTTTT. This translates into CAEAKSDNEKLFF.

The genes are TRBV20-1 and TRBJ1-1; no definite D call. The CDR3 is made up of 11 amino acids. Trimming removed 1 base at V and 11 bases at J, with 11 bases between. The germline V gene has CDR1 DFQATT and CDR2 SNEGSKA (reference sequence). The CDR3 DNA reads as TGCAGTGCTAGAGTCCAGGTTGTTGCTTTCTTT. The encoded protein is CSARVQVVAFF.

The gene calls are TRBV6-5 and TRBJ1-2, with unresolved D. CDR3 length equals 13 residues. Trimming removed 6 bases from V and 1 base from J, with 9 bases in between. Looked up from germline, CDR1 is MNHEY and CDR2 is SVGAGI. DNA of the CDR3: TGTGCCAGCAGAGACGACGGTAACTATGGCTACACCTTC. Translation gives CASRDDGNYGYTF.

This clone has just one count. The rearrangement uses TRBV9 and TRBJ2-1, with 9 bases identical to TRBD2. The V and J ends lost 4 bases and 5 bases, in that order; junction bases with no gene match: 7. The CDR3 extends over 15 amino acids. Germline loops: CDR1 SGDLS, CDR2 YYNGEE. The CDR3 sequence: CASSRSGGRNNEQFF. The DNA for the CDR3 is TGTGCCAGCAGCCGAAGCGGGGGGAGAAACAATGAGCAGTTCTTC.

The V and J genes are TRBV6-5 and TRBJ2-7; 7 bases map to TRBD2. CDR1 MNHEY and CDR2 SVGAGI come from the germline V gene. J lost 6 bases, V lost 8 bases, and 13 bases had no gene match. This CDR3 contains 14 residues. The CDR3, as DNA: TGTGCCAGCGGGCCTTGGGGGGGTAACGGCGAGCAGTACTTC. Its translation is CASGPWGGNGEQYF.